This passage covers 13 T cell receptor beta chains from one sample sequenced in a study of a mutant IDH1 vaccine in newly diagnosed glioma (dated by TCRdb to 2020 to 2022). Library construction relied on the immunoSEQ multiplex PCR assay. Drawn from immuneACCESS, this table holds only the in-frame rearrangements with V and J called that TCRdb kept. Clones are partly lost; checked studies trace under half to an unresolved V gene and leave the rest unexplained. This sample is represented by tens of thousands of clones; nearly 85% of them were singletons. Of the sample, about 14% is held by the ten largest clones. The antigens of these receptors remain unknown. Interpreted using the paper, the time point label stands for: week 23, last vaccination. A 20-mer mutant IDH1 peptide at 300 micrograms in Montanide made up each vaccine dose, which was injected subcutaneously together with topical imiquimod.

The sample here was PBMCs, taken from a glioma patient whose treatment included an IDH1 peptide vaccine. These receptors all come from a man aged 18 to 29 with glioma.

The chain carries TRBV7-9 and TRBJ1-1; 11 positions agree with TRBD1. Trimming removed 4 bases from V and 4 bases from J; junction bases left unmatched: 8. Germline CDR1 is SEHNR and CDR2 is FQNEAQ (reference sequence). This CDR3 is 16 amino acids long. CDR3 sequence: CASSSRTGGTGTEAFF. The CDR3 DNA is TGTGCCAGCAGCTCGCGGACAGGGGGCACGGGCACTGAAGCTTTCTTT.

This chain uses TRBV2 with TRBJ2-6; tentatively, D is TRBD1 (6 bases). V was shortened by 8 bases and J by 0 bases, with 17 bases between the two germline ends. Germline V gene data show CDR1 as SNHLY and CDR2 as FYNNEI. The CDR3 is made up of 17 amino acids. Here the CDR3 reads CASFAGAPLSGANVLTF. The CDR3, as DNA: TGTGCCAGCTTTGCAGGGGCCCCTCTCTCTGGGGCCAACGTCCTGACTTTC.

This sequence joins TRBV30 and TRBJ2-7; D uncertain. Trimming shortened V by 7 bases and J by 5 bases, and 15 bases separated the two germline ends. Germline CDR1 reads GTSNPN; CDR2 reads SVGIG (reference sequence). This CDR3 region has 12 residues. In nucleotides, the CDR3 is TGTGCCTTTCGACGGGTCCCCCACGAGCAGTACTTC. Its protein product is CAFRRVPHEQYF.

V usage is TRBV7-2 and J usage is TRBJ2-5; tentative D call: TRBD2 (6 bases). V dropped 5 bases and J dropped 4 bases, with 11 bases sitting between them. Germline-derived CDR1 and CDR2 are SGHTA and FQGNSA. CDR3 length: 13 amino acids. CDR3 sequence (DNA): TGTGCCAGCAGCCTTGGGACTGCAGAGACCCAGTACTTC. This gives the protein CASSLGTAETQYF.

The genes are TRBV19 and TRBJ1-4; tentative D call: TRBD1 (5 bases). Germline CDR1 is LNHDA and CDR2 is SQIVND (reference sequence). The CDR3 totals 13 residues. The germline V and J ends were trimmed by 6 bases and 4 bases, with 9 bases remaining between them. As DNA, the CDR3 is TGTGCCAGTAGGACAGTTATTAATGAAAAACTGTTTTTT. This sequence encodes CASRTVINEKLFF.

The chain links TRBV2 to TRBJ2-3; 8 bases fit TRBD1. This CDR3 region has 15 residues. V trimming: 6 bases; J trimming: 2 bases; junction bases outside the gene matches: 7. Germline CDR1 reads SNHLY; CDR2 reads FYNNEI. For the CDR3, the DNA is TGTGCCAGCAGAGAACAGGGGGTCGCCACAGATACGCAGTATTTT. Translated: CASREQGVATDTQYF.

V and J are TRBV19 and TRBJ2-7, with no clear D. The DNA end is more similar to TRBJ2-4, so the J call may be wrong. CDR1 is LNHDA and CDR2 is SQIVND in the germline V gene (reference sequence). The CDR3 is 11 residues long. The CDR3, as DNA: TGTGCCAGTAGTAAGAAGGACATTCAGTACTTC. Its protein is CASSKKDIQYF.

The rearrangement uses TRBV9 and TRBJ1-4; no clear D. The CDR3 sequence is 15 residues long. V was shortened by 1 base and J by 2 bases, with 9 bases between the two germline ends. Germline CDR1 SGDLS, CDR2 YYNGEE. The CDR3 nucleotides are TGTGCCAGCAGCGTATTTCCGTCCACTAATGAAAAACTGTTTTTT. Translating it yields CASSVFPSTNEKLFF.

The CDR3 coding sequence is TGTGCCTGGAGTGGTTCTGGAAACACCATATATTTT. Amino acids: CAWSGSGNTIYF. The chain has TRBV30 and TRBJ1-3, with D unclear. CDR1 and CDR2 from the germline V gene are GTSNPN and SVGIG (reference sequence). The CDR3 runs 12 residues. The V and J ends lost 1 base and 1 base respectively, with 2 bases between them.

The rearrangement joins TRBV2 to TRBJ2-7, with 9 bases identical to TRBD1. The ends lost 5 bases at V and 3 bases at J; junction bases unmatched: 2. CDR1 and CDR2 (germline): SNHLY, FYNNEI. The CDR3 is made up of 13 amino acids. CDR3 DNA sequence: TGTGCCAGCAGTTCGGGACAGGGCTACGAGCAGTACTTC. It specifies CASSSGQGYEQYF. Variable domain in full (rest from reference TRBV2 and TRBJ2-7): EPEVTQTPSHQVTQMGQEVILRCVPISNHLYFYWYRQILGQKVEFLVSFYNNEISEKSEIFDDQFSVERPDGSNFTLKIRSTKLEDSAMYFCASSSGQGYEQYFGPGTRLTVT.

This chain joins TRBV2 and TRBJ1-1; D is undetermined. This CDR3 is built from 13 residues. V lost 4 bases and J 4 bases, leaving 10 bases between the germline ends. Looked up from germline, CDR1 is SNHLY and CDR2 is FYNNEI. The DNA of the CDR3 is TGTGCCAGCAGTGCTAACGGGATCACTGAAGCTTTCTTT. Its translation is CASSANGITEAFF.

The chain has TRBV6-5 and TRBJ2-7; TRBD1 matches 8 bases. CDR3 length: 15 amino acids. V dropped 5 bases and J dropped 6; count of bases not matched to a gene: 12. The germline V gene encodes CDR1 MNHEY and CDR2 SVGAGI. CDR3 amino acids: CASSRGQAIIGEQYF. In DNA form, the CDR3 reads TGTGCCAGCAGTCGGGGACAGGCCATAATAGGCGAGCAGTACTTC.

CDR3 loop: CASSYGETDPYEQYF. CDR3 nucleotide sequence: TGTGCCAGCAGTTACGGAGAGACAGACCCCTACGAGCAGTACTTC. The rearrangement uses TRBV6-5 and TRBJ2-7; a weak D match, TRBD1 (5 bases). V dropped 2 bases and J dropped 2 bases, with 13 bases sitting between them. This CDR3 contains 15 residues. Per the germline V gene, CDR1 is MNHEY and CDR2 is SVGAGI.